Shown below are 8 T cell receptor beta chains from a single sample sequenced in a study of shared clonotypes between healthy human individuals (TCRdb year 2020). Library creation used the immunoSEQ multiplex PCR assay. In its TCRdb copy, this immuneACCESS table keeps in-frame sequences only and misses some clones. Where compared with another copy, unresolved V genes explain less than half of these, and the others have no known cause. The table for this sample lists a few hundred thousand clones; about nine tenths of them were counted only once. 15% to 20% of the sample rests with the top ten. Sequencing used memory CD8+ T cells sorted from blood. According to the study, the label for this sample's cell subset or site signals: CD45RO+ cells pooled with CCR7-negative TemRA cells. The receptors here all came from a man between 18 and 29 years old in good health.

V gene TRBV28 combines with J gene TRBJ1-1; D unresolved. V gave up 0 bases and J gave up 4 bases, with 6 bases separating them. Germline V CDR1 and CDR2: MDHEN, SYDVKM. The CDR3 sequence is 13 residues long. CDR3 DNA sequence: TGTGCCAGCAGTTTATGGTCGGTCACTGAAGCTTTCTTT. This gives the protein CASSLWSVTEAFF.

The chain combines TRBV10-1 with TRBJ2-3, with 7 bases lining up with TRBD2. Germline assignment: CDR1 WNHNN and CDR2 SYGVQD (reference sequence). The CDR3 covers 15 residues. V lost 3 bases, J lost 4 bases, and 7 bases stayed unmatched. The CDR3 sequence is CASSESGVGADTQYF. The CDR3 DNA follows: TGCGCCAGCAGTGAAAGCGGGGTAGGGGCAGATACGCAGTATTTT.

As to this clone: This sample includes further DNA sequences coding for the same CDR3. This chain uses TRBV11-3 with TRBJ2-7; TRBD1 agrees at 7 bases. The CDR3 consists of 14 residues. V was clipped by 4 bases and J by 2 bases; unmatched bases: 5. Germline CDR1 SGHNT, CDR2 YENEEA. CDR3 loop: CASSSGTAPYEQYF. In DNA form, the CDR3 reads TGTGCCAGCAGCTCCGGGACAGCTCCCTACGAGCAGTACTTC.

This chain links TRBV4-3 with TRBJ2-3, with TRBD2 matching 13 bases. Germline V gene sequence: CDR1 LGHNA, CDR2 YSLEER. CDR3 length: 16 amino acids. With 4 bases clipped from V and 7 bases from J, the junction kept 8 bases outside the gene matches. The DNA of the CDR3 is TGCGCCAGCAGCCCTTGGACTAGCGGGAGTATACATACGCAGTATTTT. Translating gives CASSPWTSGSIHTQYF.

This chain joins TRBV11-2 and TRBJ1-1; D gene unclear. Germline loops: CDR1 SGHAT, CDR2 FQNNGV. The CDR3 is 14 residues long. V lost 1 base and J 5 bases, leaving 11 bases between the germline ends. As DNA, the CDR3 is TGTGCCAGCAGCTTAGTTACGTCGGAAACTGAAGCTTTCTTT. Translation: CASSLVTSETEAFF. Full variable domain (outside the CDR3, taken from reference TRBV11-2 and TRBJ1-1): EAGVAQSPRYKIIEKRQSVAFWCNPISGHATLYWYQQILGQGPKLLIQFQNNGVVDDSQLPKDRFSAERLKGVDSTLKIQPAKLEDSAVYLCASSLVTSETEAFFGQGTRLTVV.

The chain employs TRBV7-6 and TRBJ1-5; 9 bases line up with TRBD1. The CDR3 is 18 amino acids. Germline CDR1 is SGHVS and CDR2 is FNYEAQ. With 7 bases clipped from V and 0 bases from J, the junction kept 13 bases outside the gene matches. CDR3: CASTRWDRDFISNQPQHF. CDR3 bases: TGTGCCAGCACCAGGTGGGACAGGGATTTTATTAGCAATCAGCCCCAGCATTTT.

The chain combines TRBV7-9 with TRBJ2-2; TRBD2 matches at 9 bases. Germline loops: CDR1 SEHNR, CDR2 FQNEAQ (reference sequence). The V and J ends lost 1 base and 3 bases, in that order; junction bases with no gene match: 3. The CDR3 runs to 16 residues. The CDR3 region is CASSLVASGDTGELFF. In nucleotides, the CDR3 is TGTGCCAGCAGCTTAGTGGCTAGCGGGGACACCGGGGAGCTGTTTTTT.

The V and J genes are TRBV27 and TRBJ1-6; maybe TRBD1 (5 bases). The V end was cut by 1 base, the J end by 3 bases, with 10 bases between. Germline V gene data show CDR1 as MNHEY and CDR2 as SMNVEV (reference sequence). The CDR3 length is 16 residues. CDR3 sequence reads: CASSLLPRDYNSPLHF. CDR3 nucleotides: TGTGCCAGCAGTTTATTGCCCAGGGACTATAATTCACCCCTCCACTTT.